Here is one TCR beta chain with its context. This record comes from a study of shared clonotypes between healthy human individuals. Study as a whole: CD4 naive cells filled three plates per donor, CD4 memory three, CD8 naive two and CD8 memory one.

Assay execution took place at the deep level. The genomic DNA of each subset was split evenly across several immunoSEQ plates. TCRdb keeps only in-frame clones here, not all; method: immunoSEQ multiplex PCR. The sample carries about 510,000 clones, 90% to 96% recorded once. CD45RA+ naive and CD45RA-negative memory subsets were separated from CD4+ cells. Material: naive CD4+ T cells sorted from blood. Subset denoted: CD45RA+ positively selected. The source of this sequence is a woman aged 25-40 years in good health.

In nucleotides, the CDR3 is TGTGCCAGTAGCCTAGCAAGGACCGGGACAGGGGGCAGGCGTAATGAAAAACTGTTTTTT. It is translated as CASSLARTGTGGRRNEKLFF. V and J are TRBV19 and TRBJ1-4, with 12 bases lining up with TRBD1. Germline CDR1 and CDR2: LNHDA and SQIVND (reference sequence). This CDR3 is built from 20 residues. After removal of 6 bases from V and 4 bases from J, the junction contained 18 bases not matched to a gene.